The 7 T cell receptor beta chains below come from one sample, sequenced in a study of response to subunit inactivated influenza vaccine (dated by TCRdb to 2017 to 2018). The method was RT-PCR. Sequencer: Illumina HiSeq 2500. TCRdb applied fastp at Q25 and MiXCR to the public reads, then kept only in-frame beta chains. Rows matching on CDR3 protein sequence are summarized as one entry with the most common DNA and genes. The sample table lists about 700,000 distinct CDR3 sequences, approximately 15% of them with a count of one. The ten biggest clones cover 5.5% to 8% of the sample. Material: PBMCs from blood, obtained less than 15 days before vaccination. The receptor set was obtained from a man aged 50-59 years who received an inactivated influenza vaccine. Donor details come from another sample of the same person, matched by shared clones.

In this sample, this clonotype turned up a few times. The chain combines TRBV10-2 with TRBJ1-2; possible D gene TRBD1, 5 bases. Trimming took 3 bases from V and 7 from J, leaving 18 bases between them. From germline, CDR1 is WSHSY and CDR2 SAAADI. The CDR3 totals 15 residues. In DNA form, the CDR3 reads TGCGCCAGCAGTGATGGATGGAGTAAAAGGGGTGGCTACACCTTC. Residues: CASSDGWSKRGGYTF.

The chain uses TRBV7-2 and TRBJ1-6; the D is unclear. Germline V gene data show CDR1 as SGHTA and CDR2 as FQGNSA. This CDR3 is built from 14 residues. The V end lost 0 bases, the J end lost 9 bases, and 9 bases lay between the germline ends. CDR3 in amino acids: CASSLAQFGSPLHF. The CDR3, as DNA: TGTGCCAGCAGCTTAGCGCAGTTTGGTTCACCCCTCCACTTT.

The V call is TRBV11-1, the J call TRBJ2-2, with a possible D match to TRBD2 (6 bases). Germline CDR1 SGHAT, CDR2 FQDESV (reference sequence). The CDR3 loop spans 19 amino acids. Trimming took 3 bases from V and 3 from J, leaving 23 bases between them. CDR3 loop: CASSFSTSTSRMYTGELFF. CDR3 sequence (DNA): TGTGCCAGCAGCTTCTCAACTAGCACCTCCCGAATGTACACCGGGGAGCTGTTTTTT.

This clonotype was seen a few times. This CDR3 is CASSFGSGSFETQYF. CDR3 DNA: TGTGCCAGCAGTTTTGGTAGCGGGAGCTTTGAGACCCAGTACTTC. The rearrangement uses TRBV12-3 or TRBV12-4 and TRBJ2-5; 9 bases match TRBD2. The CDR3 contains 15 residues. Trimming took 3 bases from V and 5 from J; bases not matched to a gene: 7.

This clonotype was found many times. The V gene is TRBV20-1, the J gene TRBJ2-5, with D perhaps matching TRBD2 (6 bases). Between the trimmed V and J ends, which lost 7 bases and 0 bases, there was a span of 9 bases. Germline assignment: CDR1 DFQATT and CDR2 SNEGSKA (reference sequence). The length of the CDR3 is 12 residues. The CDR3 DNA reads TGCAGTGGGAGGGTATACCAAGAGACCCAGTACTTC. This codes for CSGRVYQETQYF.

This clonotype was counted a few times. The J gene is TRBJ2-7, the V gene TRBV27; 7 bases agree with TRBD1. The CDR3 extends over 14 amino acids. Germline CDR1 reads MNHEY; CDR2 reads SMNVEV (reference sequence). The ends lost 6 bases at V and 3 bases at J; junction bases unmatched: 8. CDR3 DNA sequence: TGTGCCAGCAGAATAGACAGGGTCCACTACGAGCAGTACTTC. Amino acid sequence: CASRIDRVHYEQYF.

In this sample, this clonotype turned up many times. The chain employs TRBV2 and TRBJ2-2, with 7 bases fitting TRBD1. The CDR3 is 12 residues long. The ends lost 10 bases at V and 4 bases at J; junction bases unmatched: 3. Germline loops: CDR1 SNHLY, CDR2 FYNNEI. The DNA of the CDR3 is TGTGCCATTACAGGGGCCACCGGGGAGCTGTTTTTT. Its protein product is CAITGATGELFF.